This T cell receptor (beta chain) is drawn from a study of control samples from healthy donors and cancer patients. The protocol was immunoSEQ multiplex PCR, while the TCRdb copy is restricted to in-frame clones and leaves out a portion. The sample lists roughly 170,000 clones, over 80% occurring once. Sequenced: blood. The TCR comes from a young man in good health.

CDR3 protein: CASSELALNSPLHF. In DNA form, the CDR3 reads TGTGCCAGCAGTGAATTGGCCCTAAATTCACCCCTCCACTTT. This chain uses TRBV25-1 with TRBJ1-6; D is unclear. In germline, CDR1 is MGHDK, CDR2 SYGVNS. The CDR3 has 14 residues. V was pared by 1 base and J by 7 bases, with 8 bases between.